These T cell receptor beta chains were read from a single sample in a study of neurological immune-mediated disorders. Each CDR3 protein is one row after TCRdb ran MiXCR on the 5' RACE reads. This table holds tens of thousands of distinct CDR3 sequences, around a tenth found once. The sample was PBMCs. The source is a man aged 35 to 55 in good health. CDR3s leave out the opening cysteine and the closing phenylalanine or tryptophan.

TRBJ2-3 | TRBV18 | ASSPRTGSDTQY
TRBJ2-7 | TRBV6-5 | ASSRGDRSYEQY
TRBJ1-2 | TRBV5-5 | ASSLGGPIYSNYGYT
TRBJ1-2 | TRBV28 | ASSSPAGQGDGYT
TRBJ2-5 | TRBV20-1 | SARPTSGRAEETQY
TRBJ2-1 | TRBV5-1 | ASSLRGVAVGEQF
TRBJ1-5 | TRBV5-1 | ASSLVPQGGPQH
TRBJ2-3 | TRBV5-1 | ASSIDRASTDTQY
TRBJ1-1 | TRBV12-3/TRBV12-4 | ASSPYSGPKSEAF
TRBJ2-5 | TRBV20-1 | SVKWRSGETQY
TRBJ2-2 | TRBV19 | ASSPGQGWTGELF
TRBJ2-7 | TRBV20-1 | SASGTGRASYEQY
TRBJ1-5 | TRBV5-6 | ASSTGVSNQPQH
TRBJ2-5 | TRBV7-2 | ASSLEVSSETQY
TRBJ1-2 | TRBV7-2 | ASSRFHRGDNYGYT
TRBJ2-3 | TRBV15 | ATSSLRADTQY
TRBJ2-3 | TRBV29-1 | SVMVAGVADTQY
TRBJ1-1 | TRBV6-2/TRBV6-3 | ASSYSYDPKGTEAF
TRBJ2-7 | TRBV4-2 | ASSQDATSIYEQY
TRBJ2-2 | TRBV6-5 | ASSYLGGGELF
TRBJ2-1 | TRBV29-1 | SAPRGNYNEQF